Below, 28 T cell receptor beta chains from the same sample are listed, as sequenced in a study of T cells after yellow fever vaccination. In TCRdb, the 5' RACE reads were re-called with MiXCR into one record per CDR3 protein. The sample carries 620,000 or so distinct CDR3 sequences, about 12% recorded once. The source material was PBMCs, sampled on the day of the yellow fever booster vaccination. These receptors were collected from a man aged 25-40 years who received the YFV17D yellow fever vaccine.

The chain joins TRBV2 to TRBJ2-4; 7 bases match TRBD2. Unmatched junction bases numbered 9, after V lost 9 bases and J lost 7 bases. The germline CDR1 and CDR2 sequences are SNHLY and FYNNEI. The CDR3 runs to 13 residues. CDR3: CARGLGMSNIQYF. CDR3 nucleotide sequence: TGTGCCAGAGGACTAGGAATGTCGAACATTCAGTACTTC.

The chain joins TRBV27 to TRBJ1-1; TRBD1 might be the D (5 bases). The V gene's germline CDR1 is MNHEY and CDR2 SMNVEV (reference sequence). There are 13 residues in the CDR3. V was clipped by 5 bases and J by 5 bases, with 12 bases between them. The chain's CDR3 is CASSTFGATEAFF. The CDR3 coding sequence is TGTGCCAGCAGTACCTTTGGGGCGACTGAAGCTTTCTTT.

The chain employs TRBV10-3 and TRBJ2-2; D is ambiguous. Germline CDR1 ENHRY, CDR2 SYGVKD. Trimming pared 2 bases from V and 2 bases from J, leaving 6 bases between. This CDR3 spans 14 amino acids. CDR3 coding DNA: TGTGCCATCAGTGAGCCCCCAAACACCGGGGAGCTGTTTTTT. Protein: CAISEPPNTGELFF.

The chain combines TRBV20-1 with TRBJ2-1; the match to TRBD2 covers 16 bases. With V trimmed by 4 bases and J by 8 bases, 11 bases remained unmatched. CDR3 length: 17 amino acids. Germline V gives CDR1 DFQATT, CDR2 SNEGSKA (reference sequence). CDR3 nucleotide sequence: TGCAGTGCTAAGGGACTAGCGGGAGGGCCATATATCTATGAGCAGTTCTTC. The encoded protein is CSAKGLAGGPYIYEQFF.

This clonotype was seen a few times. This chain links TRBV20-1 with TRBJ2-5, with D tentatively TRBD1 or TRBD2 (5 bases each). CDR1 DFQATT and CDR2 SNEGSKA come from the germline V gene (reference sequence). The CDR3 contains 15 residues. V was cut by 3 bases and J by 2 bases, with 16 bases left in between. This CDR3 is CSARGPNGKQETQYF. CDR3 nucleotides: TGCAGTGCTAGGGGACCGAACGGAAAACAAGAGACCCAGTACTTC.

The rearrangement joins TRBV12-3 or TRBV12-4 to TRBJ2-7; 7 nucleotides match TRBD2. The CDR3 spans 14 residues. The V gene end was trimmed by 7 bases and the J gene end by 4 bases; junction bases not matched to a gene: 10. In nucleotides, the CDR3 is TGTGCCAGCACCGTGACCGGGACTATATACGAGCAGTACTTC. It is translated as CASTVTGTIYEQYF.

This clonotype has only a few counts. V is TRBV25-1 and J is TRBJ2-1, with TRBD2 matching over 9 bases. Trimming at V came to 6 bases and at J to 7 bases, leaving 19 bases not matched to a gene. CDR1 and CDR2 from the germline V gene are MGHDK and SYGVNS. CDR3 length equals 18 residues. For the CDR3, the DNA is TGTGCCAGCAGCCAATTCGCGGGTTTTAGCGGGAGTGGTAATGAGCAGTTCTTC. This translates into CASSQFAGFSGSGNEQFF.

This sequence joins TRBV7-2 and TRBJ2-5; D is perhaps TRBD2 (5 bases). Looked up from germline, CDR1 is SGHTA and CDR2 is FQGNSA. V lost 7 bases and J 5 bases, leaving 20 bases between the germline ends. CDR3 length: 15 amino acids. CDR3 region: CASTPEGRGWETQYF. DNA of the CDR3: TGTGCCAGCACCCCGGAAGGGAGAGGGTGGGAGACCCAGTACTTC.

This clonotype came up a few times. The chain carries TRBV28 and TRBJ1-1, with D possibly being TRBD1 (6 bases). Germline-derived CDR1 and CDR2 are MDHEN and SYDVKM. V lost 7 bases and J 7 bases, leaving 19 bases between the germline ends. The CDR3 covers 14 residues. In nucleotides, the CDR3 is TGTGCCAGCACCACGGTGGGGGGGCAGAATGAAGCTTTCTTT. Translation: CASTTVGGQNEAFF.

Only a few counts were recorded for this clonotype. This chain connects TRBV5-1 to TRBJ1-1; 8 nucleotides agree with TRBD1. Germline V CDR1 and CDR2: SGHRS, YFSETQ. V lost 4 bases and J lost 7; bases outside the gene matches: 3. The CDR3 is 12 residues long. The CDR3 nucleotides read TGCGCCAGCAGCCCTGGGACAGGTGAAGCTTTCTTT. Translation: CASSPGTGEAFF.

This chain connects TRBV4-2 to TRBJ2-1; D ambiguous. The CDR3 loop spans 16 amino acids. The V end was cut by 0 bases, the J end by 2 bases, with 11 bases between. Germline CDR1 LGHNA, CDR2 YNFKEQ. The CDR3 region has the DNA TGTGCCAGCAGCCAAGATCAGATACCCCCCTACAATGAGCAGTTCTTC. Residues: CASSQDQIPPYNEQFF.

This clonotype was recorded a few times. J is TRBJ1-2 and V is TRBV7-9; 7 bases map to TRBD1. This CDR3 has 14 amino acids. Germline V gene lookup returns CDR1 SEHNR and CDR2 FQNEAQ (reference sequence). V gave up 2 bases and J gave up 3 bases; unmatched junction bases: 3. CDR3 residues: CASSLPGGDYGYTF. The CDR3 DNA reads TGTGCCAGCAGCTTACCAGGGGGTGACTATGGCTACACCTTC.

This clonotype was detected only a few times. The CDR3 DNA follows: TGTGCCAGCAGTACTCAGGGGGGATATGGCTACACCTTC. Translated, it gives CASSTQGGYGYTF. The J gene is TRBJ1-2, the V gene TRBV9; the match to TRBD1 covers 7 bases. CDR1 is SGDLS and CDR2 is YYNGEE in the germline V gene. The CDR3 has 13 residues. V shed 5 bases and J 5 bases; nucleotides not matched to a gene: 6.

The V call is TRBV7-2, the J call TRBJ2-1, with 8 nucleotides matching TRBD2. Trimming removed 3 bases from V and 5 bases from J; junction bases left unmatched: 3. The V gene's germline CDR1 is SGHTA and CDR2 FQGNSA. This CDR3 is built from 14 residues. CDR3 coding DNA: TGTGCCAGCAGCTTTGCGGGAGGTAACAATGAGCAGTTCTTC. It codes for CASSFAGGNNEQFF.

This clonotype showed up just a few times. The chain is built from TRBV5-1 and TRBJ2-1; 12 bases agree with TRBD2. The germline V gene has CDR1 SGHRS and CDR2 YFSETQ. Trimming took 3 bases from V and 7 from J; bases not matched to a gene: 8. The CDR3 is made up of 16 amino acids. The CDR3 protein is CASSWPSGRAFNEQFF. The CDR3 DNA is TGCGCCAGCAGCTGGCCTAGCGGGAGGGCCTTTAATGAGCAGTTCTTC.

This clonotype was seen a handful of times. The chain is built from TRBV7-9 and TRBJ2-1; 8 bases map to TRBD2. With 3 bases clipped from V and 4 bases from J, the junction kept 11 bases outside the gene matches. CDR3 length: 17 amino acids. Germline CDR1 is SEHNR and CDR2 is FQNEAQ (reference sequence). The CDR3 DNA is TGTGCCAGCAGCTTGGACCTGGCTAGCGGGCAGTACAATGAGCAGTTCTTC. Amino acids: CASSLDLASGQYNEQFF.

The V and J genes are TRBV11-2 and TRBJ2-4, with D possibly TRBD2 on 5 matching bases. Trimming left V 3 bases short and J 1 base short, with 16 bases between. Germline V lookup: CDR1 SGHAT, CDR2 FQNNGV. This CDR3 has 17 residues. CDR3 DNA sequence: TGTGCCAGCAGCTTGGGCCAGCGGTCCCCCGCCAAAAACATTCAGTACTTC. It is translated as CASSLGQRSPAKNIQYF.

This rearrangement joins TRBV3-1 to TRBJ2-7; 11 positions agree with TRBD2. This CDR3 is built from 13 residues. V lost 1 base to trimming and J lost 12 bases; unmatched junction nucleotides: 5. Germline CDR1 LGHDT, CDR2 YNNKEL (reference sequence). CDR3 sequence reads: CASSQVTSGRLYF. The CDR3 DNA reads TGTGCCAGCAGCCAAGTAACTAGCGGGAGACTGTACTTC.

CDR3 amino acids: CASSLLGSTEQFF. Here the CDR3 DNA reads TGTGCCAGCAGTTTATTGGGTTCCACCGAGCAGTTCTTC. The gene calls are TRBV27 and TRBJ2-1; D gene uncertain. CDR1 MNHEY and CDR2 SMNVEV come from the germline V gene (reference sequence). The CDR3 is 13 amino acids. V was cut by 1 base and J by 10 bases, with 11 bases left in between.

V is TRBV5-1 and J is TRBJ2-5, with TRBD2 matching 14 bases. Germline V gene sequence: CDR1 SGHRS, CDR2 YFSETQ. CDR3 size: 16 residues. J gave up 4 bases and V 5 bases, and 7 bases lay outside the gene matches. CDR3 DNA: TGCGCCAGCAGTTCGGGACTAGCGGGAGCAACAGAGACCCAGTACTTC. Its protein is CASSSGLAGATETQYF. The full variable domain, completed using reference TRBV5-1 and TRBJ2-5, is KAGVTQTPRYLIKTRGQQVTLSCSPISGHRSVSWYQQTPGQGLQFLFEYFSETQRNKGNFPGRFSGRQFSNSRSEMNVSTLELGDSALYLCASSSGLAGATETQYFGPGTRLLVL.

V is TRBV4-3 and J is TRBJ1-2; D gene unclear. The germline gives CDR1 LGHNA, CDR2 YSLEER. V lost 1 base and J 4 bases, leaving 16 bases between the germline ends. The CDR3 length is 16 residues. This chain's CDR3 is CASSQASSKVTYGYTF. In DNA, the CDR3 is TGCGCCAGCAGCCAAGCAAGCTCCAAGGTTACCTATGGCTACACCTTC.

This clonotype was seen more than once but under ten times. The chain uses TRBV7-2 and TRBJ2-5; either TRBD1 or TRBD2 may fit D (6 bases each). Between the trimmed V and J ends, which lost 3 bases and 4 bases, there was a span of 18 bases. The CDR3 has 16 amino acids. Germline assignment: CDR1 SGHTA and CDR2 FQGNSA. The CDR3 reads CASSFLQLKGGETQYF. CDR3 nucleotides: TGTGCCAGCAGCTTCCTCCAATTAAAGGGGGGAGAGACCCAGTACTTC.

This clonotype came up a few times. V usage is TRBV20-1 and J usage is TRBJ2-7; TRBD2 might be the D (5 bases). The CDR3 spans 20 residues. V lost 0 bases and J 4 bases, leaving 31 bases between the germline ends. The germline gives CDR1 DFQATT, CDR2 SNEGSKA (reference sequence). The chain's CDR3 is CSARDLFAPHEELRGYEQYF. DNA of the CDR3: TGCAGTGCTAGAGACCTATTTGCCCCCCATGAGGAGCTCAGAGGGTACGAGCAGTACTTC.

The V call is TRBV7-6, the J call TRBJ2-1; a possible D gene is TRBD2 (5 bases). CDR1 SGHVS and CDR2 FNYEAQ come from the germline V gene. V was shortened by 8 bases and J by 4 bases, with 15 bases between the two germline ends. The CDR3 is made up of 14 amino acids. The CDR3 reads CASGLLELYNEQFF. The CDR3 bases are TGTGCCAGCGGATTACTAGAGCTTTACAATGAGCAGTTCTTC.

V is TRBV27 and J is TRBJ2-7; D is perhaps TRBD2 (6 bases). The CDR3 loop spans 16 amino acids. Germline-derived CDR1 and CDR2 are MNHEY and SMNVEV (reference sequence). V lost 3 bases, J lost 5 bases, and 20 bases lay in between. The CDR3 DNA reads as TGTGCCAGCAGTTTCGCAGGGCGGGGAGGACGTGACGAGCAGTACTTC. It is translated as CASSFAGRGGRDEQYF.

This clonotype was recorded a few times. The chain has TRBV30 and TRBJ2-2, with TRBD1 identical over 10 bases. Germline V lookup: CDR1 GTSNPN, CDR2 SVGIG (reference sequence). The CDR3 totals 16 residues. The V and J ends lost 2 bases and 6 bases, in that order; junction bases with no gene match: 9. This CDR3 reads CAWSPSRTGGPGELFF. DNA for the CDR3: TGTGCCTGGAGTCCCTCGAGGACAGGGGGGCCCGGGGAGCTGTTTTTT. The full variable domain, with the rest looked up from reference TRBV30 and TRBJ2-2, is SQTIHQWPATLVQPVGSPLSLECTVEGTSNPNLYWYRQAAGRGLQLLFYSVGIGQISSEVPQNLSASRPQDRQFILSSKKLLLSDSGFYLCAWSPSRTGGPGELFFGEGSRLTVL.

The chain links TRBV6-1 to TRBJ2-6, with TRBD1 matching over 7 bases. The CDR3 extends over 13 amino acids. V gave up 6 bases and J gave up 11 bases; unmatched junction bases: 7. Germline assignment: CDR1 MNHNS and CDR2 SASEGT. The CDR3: CASRWDSTDVLTF. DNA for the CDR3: TGTGCCAGCAGATGGGACAGCACAGACGTCCTGACTTTC.

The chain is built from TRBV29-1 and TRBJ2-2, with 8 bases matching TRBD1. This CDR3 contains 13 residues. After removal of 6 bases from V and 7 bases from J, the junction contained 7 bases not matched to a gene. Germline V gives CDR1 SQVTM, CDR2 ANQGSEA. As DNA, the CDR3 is TGCAGCGTGAGGACAGGGTTTGACGGGGAGCTGTTTTTT. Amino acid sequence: CSVRTGFDGELFF.